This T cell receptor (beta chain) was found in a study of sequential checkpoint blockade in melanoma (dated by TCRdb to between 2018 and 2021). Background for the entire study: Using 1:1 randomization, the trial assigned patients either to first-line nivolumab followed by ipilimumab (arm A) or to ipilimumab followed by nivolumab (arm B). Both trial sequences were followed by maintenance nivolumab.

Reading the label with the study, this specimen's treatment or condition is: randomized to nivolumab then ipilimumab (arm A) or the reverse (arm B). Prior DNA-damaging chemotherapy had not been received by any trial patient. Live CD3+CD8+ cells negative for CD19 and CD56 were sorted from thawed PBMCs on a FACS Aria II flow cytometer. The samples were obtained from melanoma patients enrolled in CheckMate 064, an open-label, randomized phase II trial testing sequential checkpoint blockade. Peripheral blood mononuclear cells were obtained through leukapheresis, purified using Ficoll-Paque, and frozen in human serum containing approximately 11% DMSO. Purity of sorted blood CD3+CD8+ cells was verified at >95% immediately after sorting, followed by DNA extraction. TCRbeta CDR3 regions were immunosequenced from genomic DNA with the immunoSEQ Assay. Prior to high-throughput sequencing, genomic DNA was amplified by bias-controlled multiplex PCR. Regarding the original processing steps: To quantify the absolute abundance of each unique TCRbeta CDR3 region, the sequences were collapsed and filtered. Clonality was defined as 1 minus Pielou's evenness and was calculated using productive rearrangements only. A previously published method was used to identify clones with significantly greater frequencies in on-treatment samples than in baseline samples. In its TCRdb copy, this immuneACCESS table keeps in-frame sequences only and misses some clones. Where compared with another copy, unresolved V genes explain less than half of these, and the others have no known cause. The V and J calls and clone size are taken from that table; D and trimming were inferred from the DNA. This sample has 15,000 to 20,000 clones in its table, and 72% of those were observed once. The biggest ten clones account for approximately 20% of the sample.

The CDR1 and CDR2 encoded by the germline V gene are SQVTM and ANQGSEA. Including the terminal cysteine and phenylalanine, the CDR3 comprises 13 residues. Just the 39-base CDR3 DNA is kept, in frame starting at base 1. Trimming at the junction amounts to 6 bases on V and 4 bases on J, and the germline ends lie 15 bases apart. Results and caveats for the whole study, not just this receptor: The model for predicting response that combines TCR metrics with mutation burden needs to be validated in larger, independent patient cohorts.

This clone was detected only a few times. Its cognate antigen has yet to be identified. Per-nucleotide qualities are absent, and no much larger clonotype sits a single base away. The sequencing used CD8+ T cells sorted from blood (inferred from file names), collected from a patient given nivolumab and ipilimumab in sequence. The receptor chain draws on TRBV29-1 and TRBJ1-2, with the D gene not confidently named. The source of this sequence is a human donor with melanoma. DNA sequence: TGCAGCGTCCGCCTTGGAGAGTTCTATGGCTACACCTTC. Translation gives CSVRLGEFYGYTF.